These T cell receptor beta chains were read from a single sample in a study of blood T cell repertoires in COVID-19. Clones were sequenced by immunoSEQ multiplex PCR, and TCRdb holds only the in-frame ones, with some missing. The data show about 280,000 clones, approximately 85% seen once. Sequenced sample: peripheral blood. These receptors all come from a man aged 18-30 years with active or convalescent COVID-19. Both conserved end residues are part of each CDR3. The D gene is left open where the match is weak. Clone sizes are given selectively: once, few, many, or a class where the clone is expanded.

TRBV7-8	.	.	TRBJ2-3	CASSGEASALRYTQYF	TGTGCCAGCAGCGGGGAGGCCTCTGCCCTTCGGTATACGCAGTATTTT
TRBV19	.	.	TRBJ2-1	CASSPSEGSYNEQFF	TGTGCCAGTAGTCCCTCTGAGGGATCCTACAATGAGCAGTTCTTC
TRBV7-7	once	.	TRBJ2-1	CASSLGASSYNEQFF	TGTGCCAGCAGCTTAGGCGCGAGCTCCTACAATGAGCAGTTCTTC
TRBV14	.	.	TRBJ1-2	CASSQGLGYTF	TGTGCCAGCAGCCAGGGGCTTGGCTACACCTTC
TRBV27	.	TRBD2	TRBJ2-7	CASSLGSGGAGEQYF	TGTGCCAGCAGTTTAGGAAGCGGGGGGGCCGGGGAGCAGTACTTC
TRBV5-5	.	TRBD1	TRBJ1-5	CASSLRATGVDQPQHF	TGTGCCAGCAGCCTGAGGGCGACAGGGGTTGATCAGCCCCAGCATTTT
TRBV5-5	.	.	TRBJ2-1	CASSLRTANYNEQFF	TGTGCCAGCAGCCTGAGGACAGCCAACTACAATGAGCAGTTCTTC
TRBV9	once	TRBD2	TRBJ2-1	CASSENLAGGYNEQFF	TGTGCCAGCAGCGAAAATCTAGCGGGGGGTTACAATGAGCAGTTCTTC
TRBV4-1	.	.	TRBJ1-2	CASSQDSVLQGKNGYTF	TGCGCCAGCAGCCAAGATTCAGTTTTGCAGGGAAAAAATGGCTACACCTTC
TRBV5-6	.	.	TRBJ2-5	CASRGLQETQYF	TGTGCCAGCAGAGGACTCCAAGAGACCCAGTACTTC
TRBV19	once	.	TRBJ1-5	CASSPWAESNQPQHF	TGTGCCAGTAGTCCCTGGGCAGAGTCGAATCAGCCCCAGCATTTT
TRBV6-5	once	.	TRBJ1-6	CASSYFIGGLSSPLHF	TGTGCCAGCAGTTATTTCATTGGGGGCTTAAGTTCACCCCTCCACTTT
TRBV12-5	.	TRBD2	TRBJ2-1	CASATIAGGISYNEQFF	TGTGCTAGTGCCACAATAGCGGGGGGGATTTCCTACAATGAGCAGTTCTTC
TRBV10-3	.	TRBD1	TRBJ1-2	CAISEGGGRFIPRSYTF	TGTGCCATCAGTGAAGGAGGGGGCCGTTTTATCCCTCGTAGCTACACCTTC
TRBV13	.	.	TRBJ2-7	CASSPGHSSYEQYF	TGTGCCAGCAGCCCGGGACACAGCTCCTACGAGCAGTACTTC
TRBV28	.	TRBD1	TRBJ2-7	CASSLEQGIWVEQYF	TGTGCCAGCAGTTTAGAACAGGGGATATGGGTCGAGCAGTACTTC
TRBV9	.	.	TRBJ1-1	CASSVVSEPTEAFF	TGTGCCAGCAGCGTAGTATCCGAGCCCACTGAAGCTTTCTTT
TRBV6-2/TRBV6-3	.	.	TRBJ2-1	CASSYSISGQPQFGIDEQFF	TGTGCCAGCAGTTACTCGATTTCCGGACAGCCTCAATTTGGTATAGATGAGCAGTTCTTC
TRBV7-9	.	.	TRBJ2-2	CASNRAGTNTGELFF	TGTGCCAGCAATCGTGCGGGCACGAACACCGGGGAGCTGTTTTTT
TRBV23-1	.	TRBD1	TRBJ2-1	CASSQPSPPGQDYNEQFF	TGCGCCAGCAGTCAGCCCTCTCCCCCGGGACAGGATTACAATGAGCAGTTCTTC
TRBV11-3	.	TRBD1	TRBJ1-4	CASSLGVTGVGEKLFF	TGTGCCAGCAGCCTAGGGGTAACAGGGGTGGGTGAAAAACTGTTTTTT
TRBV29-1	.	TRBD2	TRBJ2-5	CSARGLAETQYF	TGCAGCGCCCGGGGACTAGCGGAGACCCAGTACTTC
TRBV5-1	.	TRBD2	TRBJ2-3	CASSFGRGGDTQYF	TGCGCCAGCAGCTTTGGACGGGGGGGCGATACGCAGTATTTT
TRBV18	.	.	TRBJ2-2	CASSPKGQNTGELFF	TGTGCCAGCTCACCCAAGGGACAGAACACCGGGGAGCTGTTTTTT
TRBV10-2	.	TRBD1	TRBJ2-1	CASSDGTGMSYNEQFF	TGCGCCAGCAGTGATGGGACAGGGATGTCCTACAATGAGCAGTTCTTC
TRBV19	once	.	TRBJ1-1	CASGNGEAFF	TGTGCCAGTGGTAACGGGGAAGCTTTCTTT
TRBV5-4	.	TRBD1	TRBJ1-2	CASSAGQGRNYGYTF	TGTGCCAGCAGCGCGGGACAGGGGCGGAACTATGGCTACACCTTC
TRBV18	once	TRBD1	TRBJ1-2	CASSPTGGKGYGYTF	TGTGCCAGCTCACCGACAGGGGGTAAAGGCTATGGCTACACCTTC
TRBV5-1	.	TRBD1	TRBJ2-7	CASSFAGTGGAYEQYF	TGCGCCAGCAGCTTCGCCGGGACAGGGGGCGCTTACGAGCAGTACTTC
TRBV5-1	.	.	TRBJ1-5	CASSPDYSNQPQHF	TGCGCCAGCTCTCCCGACTACAGCAATCAGCCCCAGCATTTT
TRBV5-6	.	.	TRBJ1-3	CASSSGSYSGNTIYF	TGTGCCAGCAGCTCCGGGAGCTACTCTGGAAACACCATATATTTT
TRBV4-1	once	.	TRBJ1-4	CASSQVFGGSQKLFF	TGCGCCAGCAGCCAAGTCTTCGGGGGTTCGCAAAAACTGTTTTTT
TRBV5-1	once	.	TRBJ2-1	CASSFLGGGISYNEQFF	TGCGCCAGCAGCTTTTTAGGGGGGGGCATCTCCTACAATGAGCAGTTCTTC
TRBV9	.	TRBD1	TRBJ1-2	CASTPLPVGTGVGGYTF	TGTGCCAGCACCCCGCTTCCTGTCGGGACAGGGGTGGGCGGCTACACCTTC
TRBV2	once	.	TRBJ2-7	CASISLGSGEQYF	TGTGCCAGCATCTCTCTGGGCTCGGGGGAGCAGTACTTC
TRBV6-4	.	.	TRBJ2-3	CASSDSQGGTDTQYF	TGTGCCAGCAGTGACTCTCAAGGGGGCACAGATACGCAGTATTTT
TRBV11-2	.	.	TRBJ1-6	CASSFGDSPLHF	TGTGCCAGCAGCTTCGGGGATTCACCCCTCCACTTT
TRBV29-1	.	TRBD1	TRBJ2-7	CSVLEGSGTVPYEQYF	TGCAGCGTTCTAGAGGGGTCGGGGACAGTCCCCTACGAGCAGTACTTC
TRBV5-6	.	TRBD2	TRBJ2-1	CASSLGGSSYNEQFF	TGTGCCAGCAGCTTGGGCGGGAGCTCCTACAATGAGCAGTTCTTC